A selection of T cell receptor beta chains follows, all from one sample in a study of cytomegalovirus exposure and HLA in healthy donors. Some clones are missing from TCRdb's copy, which holds only in-frame ones; the method was immunoSEQ multiplex PCR. The table records about 130,000 clones, approximately 75% of them present only once. Sequencing was carried out using PBMCs. The receptors were sampled from a young man in good health and CMV-seronegative. CDR3s leave out the opening cysteine and the closing phenylalanine or tryptophan. The order of the fields is clone size, V gene, CDR3 protein. Expanded clones get a size class; other rows say once, few or many, or leave the size out.

abundance: -
v_gene: TRBV6-5
CDR3aa: ASSPARAYEQY

abundance: -
v_gene: TRBV5-1
CDR3aa: ASSFSPGGGETQY

abundance: -
v_gene: TRBV4-2
CDR3aa: ASSHLLAGDPYEQY

abundance: -
v_gene: TRBV11-3
CDR3aa: ASSPGTGGFLETQY

abundance: -
v_gene: TRBV6-1
CDR3aa: ASSRDRWNGYT

abundance: -
v_gene: TRBV6-5
CDR3aa: ASSPTPSSTGELF

abundance: -
v_gene: TRBV6-1
CDR3aa: ASSDLAGTSYGYT

abundance: once
v_gene: TRBV6-5
CDR3aa: ASPIQGFTGELF

abundance: -
v_gene: TRBV5-1
CDR3aa: ASSLDDRRSGNTIY

abundance: -
v_gene: TRBV6-5
CDR3aa: AAGRGVDEQF

abundance: once
v_gene: TRBV2
CDR3aa: ASSESTWTLGYGYT